The 13 T cell receptor beta chains reported below all come from one sample, sequenced in a study of T cell responses to AZD1222 COVID-19 vaccine. Profiled with immunoSEQ multiplex PCR; TCRdb holds only in-frame clones, not every one. Counted here are about 97,000 clones, about 89% occurring once; the ten biggest clones make up approximately 7%. Sequenced here: peripheral blood, sampled on day 0 of AZD1222 vaccination. The receptors were sampled from an adult in good health.

Only one count was recorded for this clone. The chain links TRBV5-5 to TRBJ1-3; D remains unclear. CDR1 and CDR2 from the germline V gene are SGHKS and YYEKEE (reference sequence). The CDR3 totals 13 residues. V shed 7 bases and J shed 0 bases, with 8 bases lying between them. CDR3 in DNA: TGTGCCAGCGATTCAGGCTCTGGAAACACCATATATTTT. Encoded protein: CASDSGSGNTIYF.

V gene TRBV5-4 combines with J gene TRBJ2-3; the D call may be TRBD1 or TRBD2 (5 bases each). The V end lost 0 bases, the J end lost 4 bases, and 15 bases lay between the germline ends. From germline, CDR1 is SGHNT and CDR2 YYREEE (reference sequence). This CDR3 has 16 residues. The DNA for the CDR3 is TGTGCCAGCAGCTTGGGATCGGGGCGGGCCGCAGATACGCAGTATTTT. Its protein is CASSLGSGRAADTQYF.

The chain joins TRBV5-5 to TRBJ1-3, with a weak D call TRBD1 (5 bases). Trimming cost V 2 bases and J 0 bases, with 15 bases left between them. This CDR3 contains 17 residues. Looked up from germline, CDR1 is SGHKS and CDR2 is YYEKEE (reference sequence). This CDR3 reads CASSFGGTAVSGNTIYF. CDR3 nucleotide sequence: TGTGCCAGCAGCTTCGGGGGGACGGCAGTCTCTGGAAACACCATATATTTT.

This sequence joins TRBV11-2 and TRBJ1-1; TRBD1 might be the D (6 bases). Trimming shortened V by 3 bases and J by 6 bases, and 17 bases separated the two germline ends. CDR1 is SGHAT and CDR2 is FQNNGV in the germline V gene. The CDR3 contains 15 residues. CDR3 sequence reads: CASSLMLGGPAEAFF. The CDR3 region has the DNA TGTGCCAGCAGCTTGATGTTGGGGGGCCCTGCTGAAGCTTTCTTT.

In nucleotides, the CDR3 is TGTGCCAGCAGCCGGACAGGGGGGGCGAACACCGGGGAGCTGTTTTTT. Amino acid sequence: CASSRTGGANTGELFF. The genes are TRBV3-1 (or the pseudogene TRBV3-2) and TRBJ2-2; 10 bases agree with TRBD1. CDR1 LGHDT and CDR2 YNNKEL come from the germline V gene (reference sequence). The CDR3 totals 16 residues. V trimming: 4 bases; J trimming: 0 bases; junction bases outside the gene matches: 2.

The chain recombines TRBV9 with TRBJ1-4, with D hard to call. The germline V gene encodes CDR1 SGDLS and CDR2 YYNGEE. The V end was cut by 4 bases, the J end by 8 bases, with 18 bases between. This CDR3 has 15 amino acids. The CDR3 bases are TGTGCCAGCAGCCCCACTAGTAACCGAGGAGAAAAACTGTTTTTT. It encodes CASSPTSNRGEKLFF.

This chain connects TRBV4-1 to TRBJ1-2; D is unclear. The CDR3 length is 16 residues. V was shortened by 0 bases and J by 4 bases, with 15 bases between the two germline ends. Germline V gene data show CDR1 as MGHRA and CDR2 as YSYEKL. CDR3 in amino acids: CASSQDLTALSYGYTF. CDR3 nucleotide sequence: TGCGCCAGCAGCCAAGATCTTACAGCCCTCTCCTATGGCTACACCTTC.

The rearrangement links TRBV12-1 to TRBJ1-3; TRBD1 was called by the table and not checked on the DNA. TRBV12-1 is annotated as a pseudogene. The CDR3 runs to 18 residues. The CDR3 sequence: CASSFGRDRGISGNTIYF. CDR3 nucleotides: TGTGCCAGCAGCTTTGGCCGGGACAGGGGTATCTCTGGAAACACCATATATTTT.

The rearrangement joins TRBV5-5 to TRBJ2-1; the match to TRBD2 covers 10 bases. Germline V gives CDR1 SGHKS, CDR2 YYEKEE (reference sequence). This CDR3 has 17 residues. J gave up 0 bases and V 4 bases, and 7 bases lay outside the gene matches. For the CDR3, the DNA is TGTGCCAGCAGCATTAGCGGGGGGACGAGCTCCTACAATGAGCAGTTCTTC. This translates into CASSISGGTSSYNEQFF.

The chain couples TRBV24-1 to TRBJ2-3, with TRBD1 matching 8 bases. J gave up 4 bases and V 5 bases, and 4 bases lay outside the gene matches. The CDR3 has 14 amino acids. Looked up from germline, CDR1 is KGHDR and CDR2 is SFDVKD. CDR3 nucleotides: TGTGCCACCAGTGTTGGACAGGGCGCAGATACGCAGTATTTT. Its translation is CATSVGQGADTQYF.

The rearrangement links TRBV5-4 to TRBJ2-2; TRBD2 agrees at 9 bases. Trimming cost V 0 bases and J 5 bases; bases outside gene matches: 5. This CDR3 is 16 amino acids long. Germline V CDR1 and CDR2: SGHNT, YYREEE (reference sequence). The CDR3 sequence: CASSLAAAGGTGELFF. CDR3 in DNA: TGTGCCAGCAGCTTGGCGGCAGCGGGAGGTACCGGGGAGCTGTTTTTT.

V gene TRBV7-8 combines with J gene TRBJ2-3; TRBD2 agrees at 14 bases. The CDR3 is 18 amino acids. J lost 1 base, V lost 5 bases, and 8 bases had no gene match. Germline assignment: CDR1 SGHVS and CDR2 FQNEAQ. CDR3 sequence (DNA): TGTGCCAGCAGCCCCAGGACTAGCGGGGGGCACGGCACAGATACGCAGTATTTT. Protein: CASSPRTSGGHGTDTQYF.

J is TRBJ2-3 and V is TRBV19; tentatively, D is TRBD1 (6 bases). Germline values: CDR1 LNHDA, CDR2 SQIVND (reference sequence). Deletions cut 6 bases from V and 6 bases from J, with 16 bases between. The CDR3 covers 14 residues. Here the CDR3 reads CASRRTDRGDTQYF. The CDR3 DNA sequence: TGTGCCAGTAGAAGGACAGACCGAGGGGATACGCAGTATTTT.